Below, 24 T cell receptor beta chains from the same sample are listed, as sequenced in a study of T cell clonality in common variable immunodeficiency. Broader study findings: Fewer deletions and N-nucleotide insertions were reportedly seen in common variable immunodeficiency TCR beta sequences.

Sequenced by immunoSEQ multiplex PCR; TCRdb stores in-frame clones only, minus some. The sample has roughly 34,000 clones, none seen only once. No antigen has been assigned to these receptors. Sequenced: peripheral blood mononuclear cells. All receptors derive from a human donor with common variable immunodeficiency.

This clone was counted many times. The CDR3 end is not reached by the read, which stops 3 residues before it; the germline J gene fills it in. The chain is built from TRBV20-1 and TRBJ2-7, with 10 bases fitting TRBD2. The CDR3 is made up of 15 amino acids. Germline trimming cut 4 bases from V and 3 bases from J; bases unmatched to any gene: 9. Germline V gene data show CDR1 as DFQATT and CDR2 as SNEGSKA (reference sequence). The CDR3 DNA, read in part, is TGCAGTGCTACCGGACTAGCGGCACTCCTCTACGAG. This gives the protein CSATGLAALLYE. The CDR3 as a whole reads CSATGLAALLYEQYF.

About this clone itself: The read comes to an end 3 residues before the CDR3 does, leaving the germline J gene to fill in the end. The gene calls are TRBV19 and TRBJ2-1; no firm D call. The CDR3 has 16 amino acids. Germline values: CDR1 LNHDA, CDR2 SQIVND (reference sequence). The ends were cut back, 1 base at V and 4 bases at J, with 14 bases in the middle. CDR3 bases read: TGTGCCAGTAGTATAGGTCGGCCTACTAAATACAATGAG. Amino acid sequence: CASSIGRPTKYNE. The whole CDR3 sequence is CASSIGRPTKYNEQFF.

This clone was counted many times. The read ends 3 residues shy of where the CDR3 ends; the end is completed using the germline J gene. V and J are TRBV7-3 and TRBJ2-2; 12 bases line up with TRBD2. The V segment lost 0 bases and the J segment 8 bases; nucleotides outside the gene matches: 1. The CDR3 totals 15 residues. The germline CDR1 and CDR2 sequences are SGHTA and FQGTGA. The part of the CDR3 DNA that was read is TGTGCCAGCAGCTTAACGACTAGCGGGAGAGGGGAG. Encoded protein: CASSLTTSGRGE. The whole CDR3 region reads CASSLTTSGRGELFF.

About this clone: The observed sequence ends 3 residues before the CDR3 terminus, with the missing tail filled in from the germline J gene. V is TRBV7-9 and J is TRBJ2-6; D remains ambiguous. Germline V gives CDR1 SEHNR, CDR2 FQNEAQ (reference sequence). V shed 1 base and J shed 4 bases, with 8 bases lying between them. This CDR3 is built from 15 residues. CDR3 region: CASSLVLRGANVLTF. CDR3 DNA, as far as it was read: TGTGCCAGCAGCTTAGTCCTCAGGGGGGCCAACGTC.

As for this clone: The CDR3 extends 3 residues past the end of the read, so its final part is completed from the germline J gene. The chain links TRBV29-1 to TRBJ2-5, with 8 bases lining up with TRBD2. The V and J ends lost 7 bases and 5 bases, in that order; junction bases with no gene match: 9. Germline V CDR1 and CDR2: SQVTM, ANQGSEA. This CDR3 has 13 residues. This CDR3 is CSAYSGSAETQYF. The sequenced CDR3 bases are TGCAGCGCCTACAGCGGGAGTGCGGAGACC.

This clone appeared many times. The read falls 3 residues short of the CDR3 end, and the missing part is taken from the germline J gene. The chain uses TRBV5-6 and TRBJ1-1; D call uncertain. This CDR3 comprises 12 residues. Germline CDR1 SGHDT, CDR2 YYEEEE. Trimming took off 0 bases at V and 7 bases at J, with 7 bases between the two ends. The CDR3 bases that were read are TGTGCCAGCAGCTTGGATCCTAATGAA. Its translation: CASSLDPNE. The whole CDR3 is CASSLDPNEAFF.

In this sample, this clone turned up many times. The CDR3 end falls 3 residues outside the read, so it is completed with the germline J gene. The chain combines TRBV28 with TRBJ2-4; D is perhaps TRBD2 (5 bases). The CDR3 consists of 14 residues. V lost 7 bases, J lost 5 bases, and 15 bases lay in between. Looked up from germline, CDR1 is MDHEN and CDR2 is SYDVKM. CDR3 in amino acids: CASTQEEPQNIQYF. The CDR3 DNA, read in part, is TGTGCCAGCACCCAGGAGGAACCGCAAAACATT.

This clone turned up a few times. With the read ending 3 residues before the CDR3 end, the germline J gene is used to fill in that end. The chain has TRBV5-6 and TRBJ2-7, with 8 bases that match TRBD1. This CDR3 is 15 amino acids long. Germline-derived CDR1 and CDR2 are SGHDT and YYEEEE. Trimming took 4 bases from V and 4 from J; bases not matched to a gene: 10. The CDR3 here is CASSDPDRERYEQYF. The part of the CDR3 DNA that was read is TGTGCCAGCAGCGACCCGGACAGGGAGCGGTACGAG. The full variable domain, completed using reference TRBV5-6 and TRBJ2-7, is DAGVTQSPTHLIKTRGQQVTLRCSPKSGHDTVSWYQQALGQGPQFIFQYYEEEERQRGNFPDRFSGHQFPNYSSELNVNALLLGDSALYLCASSDPDRERYEQYFGPGTRLTVT.

In its sample, this clone was seen many times. The read ends 3 residues before the CDR3 terminus; that terminus is restored from the germline J gene. V is TRBV7-2 and J is TRBJ2-3; D gene unclear. With 1 base removed from V and 2 bases from J, the gap between germline ends came to 7 bases. This CDR3 is built from 14 residues. Germline-derived CDR1 and CDR2 are SGHTA and FQGNSA. This chain's CDR3 is CASSLGSVTDTQYF. Partial CDR3 DNA: TGTGCCAGCAGCTTAGGGTCGGTCACAGATACG.

Remarks on this clone: The missing CDR3 end, 3 residues past where the read stops, is filled in from the germline J gene. This sequence joins TRBV2 and TRBJ2-5, with D possibly TRBD1 on 5 matching bases. The V gene lost 7 bases and the J gene lost 0 bases, with 6 bases spanning the gap. The CDR3 runs to 12 residues. Germline CDR1 is SNHLY and CDR2 is FYNNEI. CDR3 DNA, as far as it was read: TGTGCCAGCAACAGGTACCAAGAGACC. Its protein is CASNRYQET. The whole CDR3 region reads CASNRYQETQYF.

This clone was recorded many times. The read gets to within 3 residues of the CDR3 end, and the germline J gene fills in the rest. This chain connects TRBV14 to TRBJ1-4, with TRBD1 matching 7 bases. The CDR3 totals 15 residues. Germline CDR1 and CDR2: SGHDN and FVKESK. The sequenced part of the CDR3 DNA is TGTGCCAGCAGCCAAGATATGGTCAAGGGGGCTAAA. Its protein is CASSQDMVKGAK. The whole CDR3 reads CASSQDMVKGAKLFF.

The table lists this clone with many counts. The read is 3 residues too short to cover the CDR3 end, so that end is filled in from the germline J gene. The chain links TRBV18 to TRBJ2-3, with TRBD1 matching over 9 bases. Germline V gives CDR1 KGHSH, CDR2 LQKENI. The V gene end was trimmed by 2 bases and the J gene end by 7 bases; junction bases not matched to a gene: 4. The CDR3 consists of 14 residues. CDR3 residues: CASSPGTGTYTQYF. The CDR3 bases that were read are TGTGCCAGCTCACCAGGGACAGGGACATATACG.

This clone came up many times. From the germline J gene comes the end of the CDR3, since the read stops 3 residues before it. The J gene is TRBJ1-6, the V gene TRBV7-9, with D uncertain. Looked up from germline, CDR1 is SEHNR and CDR2 is FQNEAQ (reference sequence). CDR3 length equals 14 residues. Trimming took off 2 bases at V and 7 bases at J, with 9 bases between the two ends. The chain's CDR3 is CASSLLNSNSPLHF. The CDR3 DNA, read in part, is TGTGCCAGCAGCTTATTAAATTCGAATTCACCC.

This clone was counted only a few times. The read terminates 3 residues before the CDR3 end, so the remaining end is supplied by the germline J gene. This rearrangement joins TRBV7-9 to TRBJ1-5; D gene unclear. V was trimmed by 5 bases and J by 5 bases, leaving 10 bases between them. The CDR3 spans 13 residues. Germline values: CDR1 SEHNR, CDR2 FQNEAQ (reference sequence). The CDR3 loop is CASSQSGYQPQHF. Partial CDR3 DNA: TGTGCCAGCAGCCAGAGTGGTTATCAGCCC.

Comments on this clone: The read ends 3 residues early relative to the CDR3; the germline J gene fills the gap. The chain uses TRBV7-9 and TRBJ2-1, with D possibly TRBD1 on 6 matching bases. V was clipped by 5 bases and J by 7 bases, with 18 bases between them. Germline V gene lookup returns CDR1 SEHNR and CDR2 FQNEAQ (reference sequence). The CDR3 totals 15 residues. CDR3 residues: CASSPPRTRGNEQFF. Partial CDR3 DNA: TGTGCCAGCAGCCCACCCCGAACTAGGGGGAATGAG.

This clone was recorded at least ten times. The observed sequence ends 3 residues before the CDR3 terminus, with the missing tail filled in from the germline J gene. The rearrangement uses TRBV28 and TRBJ1-1; tentative D call: TRBD1 (5 bases). Germline V gives CDR1 MDHEN, CDR2 SYDVKM. The CDR3 sequence is 16 residues long. V was pared by 6 bases and J by 5 bases, with 22 bases between. The part of the CDR3 DNA that was read is TGTGCCAGCAGCCCCCGGCGGAGGGGTTGGATAACTGAA. Translating gives CASSPRRRGWITE. The CDR3 reads in full as CASSPRRRGWITEAFF.

This clone was detected many times. The missing CDR3 end, 3 residues past where the read stops, is filled in from the germline J gene. The chain has TRBV19 and TRBJ1-5; a weak D match, TRBD1 (5 bases). The CDR3 totals 20 residues. V was cut by 4 bases and J by 2 bases, with 27 bases left in between. CDR1 and CDR2 from the germline V gene are LNHDA and SQIVND (reference sequence). The sequenced part of the CDR3 DNA is TGTGCCAGTAGTAACTTAAAACCCGGGGGAGTGAGGGGTGGCAATCAGCCC. Encoded protein: CASSNLKPGGVRGGNQP. The entire CDR3 is CASSNLKPGGVRGGNQPQHF.

There are many counts of this clone. An end of the junction differs from the germline gene, which may be a read error. From the germline J gene comes the end of the CDR3, since the read stops 3 residues before it. The chain links TRBV10-3 to TRBJ1-1; no firm D call. Germline CDR1 ENHRY, CDR2 SYGVKD. The length of the CDR3 is 13 residues. The CDR3 here is CASSPLARPEAFF. The sequenced CDR3 bases are TGTGCCAGCAGTCCCCTTGCCAGGCCTGAA.

This clone was counted at least ten times. The observed sequence ends 3 residues before the CDR3 terminus, with the missing tail filled in from the germline J gene. The J gene is TRBJ1-5, the V gene TRBV7-7, with a possible D match to TRBD1 (6 bases). The CDR3 loop spans 17 amino acids. The germline gives CDR1 SSHAT, CDR2 FNYEAQ (reference sequence). V lost 0 bases and J lost 5, with 17 bases in between. The CDR3 bases that were read are TGTGCCAGCAGCTTAGCTCCTCTCGTGGCAGGGGATCAGCCC. Translating gives CASSLAPLVAGDQP. The whole CDR3 protein is CASSLAPLVAGDQPQHF.

This clone was detected ten times or more. The sequenced CDR3 bases are TGTGCCAGCAGCTTGGCCGGGACATTTGAAAAA. Translated: CASSLAGTFEK. The full CDR3 reads CASSLAGTFEKLFF. The chain recombines TRBV5-8 with TRBJ1-4; possible D gene TRBD1, 6 bases. The sequenced fragment ends 3 residues before the CDR3 boundary, so the rest is inferred from the germline J gene. Germline V gene lookup returns CDR1 SGHTS and CDR2 YDEGEE. The CDR3 runs 14 residues. V lost 0 bases to trimming and J lost 7 bases, with 10 bases between them. Full variable domain (missing parts from reference TRBV5-8 and TRBJ1-4): EAGVTQSPTHLIKTRGQQATLRCSPISGHTSVYWYQQALGLGLQFLLWYDEGEERNRGNFPPRFSGRQFPNYSSELNVNALELEDSALYLCASSLAGTFEKLFFGSGTQLSVL.

A word on this clone: The read gets to within 3 residues of the CDR3 end, and the germline J gene fills in the rest. The J gene is TRBJ2-3, the V gene TRBV5-1, with 10 bases lining up with TRBD2. V lost 0 bases to trimming and J lost 2 bases; unmatched junction nucleotides: 3. Per the germline V gene, CDR1 is SGHRS and CDR2 is YFSETQ. The CDR3 has 16 amino acids. Partial CDR3 DNA: TGCGCCAGCAGCTTGGTTAGCGGGAGGCCCACAGATACG. The encoded protein is CASSLVSGRPTDT. The complete CDR3 reads CASSLVSGRPTDTQYF.

Of note for this clone: Read data end 3 residues before the CDR3 end; the end is taken from the germline J gene. The chain combines TRBV7-2 with TRBJ2-7, with 8 positions matching TRBD1. CDR1 and CDR2 from the germline V gene are SGHTA and FQGNSA. V lost 6 bases to trimming and J lost 4 bases; unmatched junction nucleotides: 5. This CDR3 has 13 amino acids. The CDR3 DNA, read in part, is TGTGCCAGCAGGCCCACAGGGGGGTACGAG. Its translation: CASRPTGGYE. The full CDR3 is CASRPTGGYEQYF.

This clone was found many times. Read coverage stops 3 residues before the CDR3 terminus; the germline J gene supplies the remainder. The chain carries TRBV7-9 and TRBJ1-4, with 12 bases lining up with TRBD1. Trimming cost V 3 bases and J 7 bases; bases outside gene matches: 3. This CDR3 spans 15 amino acids. From germline, CDR1 is SEHNR and CDR2 FQNEAQ (reference sequence). CDR3 DNA (partial): TGTGCCAGCAGCTTGGGGGACAGGGGGCGTGAAAAA. It yields the protein CASSLGDRGREK. Given in full, the CDR3 is CASSLGDRGREKLFF.

This clone has at least ten counts. The CDR3 end is not reached by the read, which stops 3 residues before it; the germline J gene fills it in. The chain recombines TRBV7-2 with TRBJ1-5, with no clear D. This CDR3 is 13 amino acids long. Trimming pared 6 bases from V and 7 bases from J, leaving 13 bases between. CDR1 and CDR2 from the germline V gene are SGHTA and FQGNSA. The part of the CDR3 DNA that was read is TGTGCCAGCAGTGGTAACGCGGGGCAGCCC. Protein product: CASSGNAGQP. The CDR3 reads in full as CASSGNAGQPQHF.